This T cell receptor beta chain was obtained from a study of OX40 agonist ivuxolimab in advanced cancers. Germline CDR1 is SNHLY and CDR2 is FYNNEI. V lost 6 bases, J lost 3 bases, and 6 bases stayed unmatched. This CDR3 has 15 residues. The method was immunoSEQ multiplex PCR; TCRdb's version includes in-frame clones alone and lacks a portion of them. The sample consists of some 73,000 clones, about 90% of them appearing once. The material sequenced was CD4+ or CD8+ T cells sorted from blood, taken in a trial of the OX40 agonist ivuxolimab. The source of this sequence is an adult with an advanced solid tumor such as melanoma, head and neck, liver or kidney cancer. The gene calls are TRBV2 and TRBJ2-5; 11 bases match TRBD2. The CDR3 nucleotides are TGTGCCAGCAGGGCAACTAGCGGGAGTAAAGAGACCCAGTACTTC. Protein sequence: CASRATSGSKETQYF. The complete variable domain, with remaining parts taken from reference TRBV2 and TRBJ2-5, reads EPEVTQTPSHQVTQMGQEVILRCVPISNHLYFYWYRQILGQKVEFLVSFYNNEISEKSEIFDDQFSVERPDGSNFTLKIRSTKLEDSAMYFCASRATSGSKETQYFGPGTRLLVL.